What follows are 14 T cell receptor beta chains derived from one specimen sequenced in a study of blood T cell repertoires in COVID-19. Profiled with immunoSEQ multiplex PCR; TCRdb holds only in-frame clones, not every one. The sample lists 370,000 or so clones, 70% to 90% occurring once. The sequencing input was PBMCs or T cells enriched from blood (not recorded which). The receptor source for this set is a man aged 25 to 40 who had recovered from COVID-19.

Worth noting for this clone: Different DNA sequences within this sample yield the same CDR3. The J gene is TRBJ1-2, the V gene TRBV10-3, with 7 bases aligning to TRBD1. With 2 bases clipped from V and 8 bases from J, the junction kept 5 bases outside the gene matches. The CDR3 extends over 13 amino acids. Germline CDR1 ENHRY, CDR2 SYGVKD. CDR3 protein: CAISEGQGGGYTF. DNA for the CDR3: TGTGCCATCAGTGAGGGGCAGGGGGGAGGCTACACCTTC.

The J gene is TRBJ1-3, the V gene TRBV2, with a tentative D call TRBD1 (5 bases). Germline V gives CDR1 SNHLY, CDR2 FYNNEI. This CDR3 is 14 amino acids long. V shed 4 bases and J shed 2 bases, with 9 bases lying between them. CDR3 nucleotide sequence: TGTGCCAGCAGTGCTGGGGGGACTGGAAACACCATATATTTT. Amino acids: CASSAGGTGNTIYF.

The chain combines TRBV5-1 with TRBJ1-1, with no clear D. Germline V lookup: CDR1 SGHRS, CDR2 YFSETQ. Trimming took off 2 bases at V and 5 bases at J, with 10 bases between the two ends. This CDR3 contains 13 residues. This chain's CDR3 is CASSFSGKTEAFF. The CDR3 DNA follows: TGCGCCAGCAGCTTCTCGGGGAAGACTGAAGCTTTCTTT.

V usage is TRBV2 and J usage is TRBJ2-5, with 8 positions matching TRBD2. The ends lost 6 bases at V and 5 bases at J; junction bases unmatched: 5. Germline CDR1 and CDR2: SNHLY and FYNNEI. CDR3 size: 13 residues. The CDR3 bases are TGTGCCAGCAGAAAGACTAGCGTGGAGACCCAGTACTTC. Translation gives CASRKTSVETQYF.

V and J are TRBV3-1 (or the pseudogene TRBV3-2) and TRBJ2-2; weak D call: TRBD1 (6 bases). Germline assignment: CDR1 LGHDT and CDR2 YNNKEL (reference sequence). Trimming pared 10 bases from V and 2 bases from J, leaving 14 bases between. CDR3 length equals 14 residues. CDR3 in amino acids: CATMDRINTGELFF. The CDR3 DNA sequence: TGTGCCACCATGGACAGAATTAACACCGGGGAGCTGTTTTTT.

The chain couples TRBV29-1 to TRBJ1-6; 8 positions agree with TRBD1. This CDR3 is 13 amino acids long. V lost 6 bases to trimming and J lost 10 bases; unmatched junction nucleotides: 8. Germline CDR1 SQVTM, CDR2 ANQGSEA. As DNA, the CDR3 is TGCAGCGTCCGGGGGGACAGGCTGTCACCCCTCCACTTT. This translates into CSVRGDRLSPLHF.

This chain connects TRBV13 to TRBJ2-7; perhaps TRBD2 as D (5 bases). CDR1 is PRHDT, CDR2 FYEKMQ, per germline (reference sequence). The CDR3 length is 14 residues. Trimming removed 3 bases from V and 6 bases from J, with 15 bases in between. The CDR3 sequence is CASSFGGRRGEQYF. The DNA of the CDR3 is TGTGCCAGCAGCTTTGGTGGGAGACGGGGCGAGCAGTACTTC.

V and J are TRBV6-1 and TRBJ2-7; TRBD2 aligns across 11 bases. The CDR3 loop spans 16 amino acids. CDR1 MNHNS and CDR2 SASEGT come from the germline V gene. Losses at the gene ends were 2 bases for V and 6 bases for J; bases not matched to a gene: 9. CDR3 coding DNA: TGTGCCAGCAGTGAACTAGCGGGGGGCACATCGGCCGAGCAGTACTTC. This sequence encodes CASSELAGGTSAEQYF.

V is TRBV5-6 and J is TRBJ2-7; no firm D call. V lost 0 bases and J lost 3, with 7 bases in between. The CDR3 extends over 13 amino acids. CDR1 and CDR2 (germline): SGHDT, YYEEEE. The DNA for the CDR3 is TGTGCCAGCAGCTTGGTATCAGGCTACGAGCAGTACTTC. Translating gives CASSLVSGYEQYF.

This chain uses TRBV7-3 with TRBJ2-3; 8 nucleotides align to TRBD2. The CDR3 length is 15 residues. V lost 4 bases to trimming and J lost 0 bases; unmatched junction nucleotides: 3. Germline lookup yields CDR1 SGHTA and CDR2 FQGTGA. CDR3 residues: CASSSGTSSTDTQYF. In DNA, the CDR3 is TGTGCCAGCAGCTCCGGGACTAGTAGCACAGATACGCAGTATTTT. Drawing the rest from reference TRBV7-3 and TRBJ2-3, the complete variable domain is GAGVSQTPSNKVTEKGKYVELRCDPISGHTALYWYRQSLGQGPEFLIYFQGTGAADDSGLPNDRFFAVRPEGSVSTLKIQRTERGDSAVYLCASSSGTSSTDTQYFGPGTRLTVL.

CDR3: CASSPSTAGGQETQYF. The DNA of the CDR3 is TGTGCCAGCTCACCGTCGACAGCGGGAGGACAAGAGACCCAGTACTTC. The V gene is TRBV18, the J gene TRBJ2-5; 9 bases fit TRBD2. Germline V gene sequence: CDR1 KGHSH, CDR2 LQKENI. CDR3 length: 16 residues. The V and J ends lost 3 bases and 2 bases, in that order; junction bases with no gene match: 7.

In regard to this clone: The same CDR3 also results from other DNA sequences found in this sample. This chain connects TRBV7-8 to TRBJ1-2; 8 bases match TRBD1. J lost 8 bases, V lost 1 base, and 3 bases had no gene match. This CDR3 contains 13 residues. The germline V gene has CDR1 SGHVS and CDR2 FQNEAQ. The chain's CDR3 is CASSLGTGNGYTF. CDR3 DNA sequence: TGTGCCAGCAGCTTAGGGACAGGGAACGGCTACACCTTC. The full variable domain, completed using reference TRBV7-8 and TRBJ1-2, is GAGVSQSPRYKVAKRGQDVALRCDPISGHVSLFWYQQALGQGPEFLTYFQNEAQLDKSGLPSDRFFAERPEGSVSTLKIQRTQQEDSAVYLCASSLGTGNGYTFGSGTRLTVV.

The rearrangement joins TRBV18 to TRBJ2-7, with D tentatively TRBD1 (6 bases). Trimming removed 2 bases from V and 6 bases from J, with 17 bases in between. The CDR3 runs 15 residues. Germline CDR1 is KGHSH and CDR2 is LQKENI. The chain's CDR3 is CASSPMRRDKGEQYF. CDR3 DNA sequence: TGTGCCAGCTCACCAATGCGCCGGGACAAAGGCGAGCAGTACTTC.

CDR3 nucleotide sequence: TGTGCCAGCAGTCCCCGGTTCGGGGGTATCTACGAGCAGTACTTC. Encoded protein: CASSPRFGGIYEQYF. The chain is built from TRBV6-5 and TRBJ2-7; a possible D gene is TRBD2 (6 bases). Trimming stripped 5 bases from V and 3 bases from J, with 17 bases between. The length of the CDR3 is 15 residues. Germline CDR1 and CDR2: MNHEY and SVGAGI.